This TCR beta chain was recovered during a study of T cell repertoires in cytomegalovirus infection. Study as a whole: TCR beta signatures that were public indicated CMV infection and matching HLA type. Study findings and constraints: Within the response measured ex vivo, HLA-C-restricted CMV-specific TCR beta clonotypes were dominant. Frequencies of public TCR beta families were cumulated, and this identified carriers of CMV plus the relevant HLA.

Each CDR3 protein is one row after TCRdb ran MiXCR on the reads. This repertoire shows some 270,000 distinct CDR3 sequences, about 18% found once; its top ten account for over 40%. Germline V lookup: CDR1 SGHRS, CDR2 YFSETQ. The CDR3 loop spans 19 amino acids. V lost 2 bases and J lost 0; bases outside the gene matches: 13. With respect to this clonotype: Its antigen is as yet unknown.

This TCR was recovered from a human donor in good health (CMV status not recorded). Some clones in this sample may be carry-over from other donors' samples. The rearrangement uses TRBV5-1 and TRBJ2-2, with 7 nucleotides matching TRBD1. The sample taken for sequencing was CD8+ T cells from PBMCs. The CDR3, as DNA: TGCGCCAGCAGCTTATCGCCTTCCTTTGGGACAGCGAACACCGGGGAGCTGTTTTTT. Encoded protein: CASSLSPSFGTANTGELFF.